Shown below are 3 T cell receptor beta chains from a single sample sequenced in a study of cytomegalovirus exposure and HLA in healthy donors. The PCR contained 60 Vbeta and 13 Jbeta primers. Data came from immunoSEQ multiplex PCR; TCRdb stores just in-frame clones and leaves some out. The sample has 70,000 to 85,000 clones, approximately 74% seen once; the top ten hold more than 8%. Sequencing was done on a sample of PBMCs. Source of these receptors: a man aged 35 to 55 in good health and CMV-seropositive.

This chain uses TRBV19 with TRBJ2-4; D gene ambiguous. This CDR3 is built from 15 residues. Looked up from germline, CDR1 is LNHDA and CDR2 is SQIVND (reference sequence). With 3 bases removed from V and 0 bases from J, the gap between germline ends came to 9 bases. For the CDR3, the DNA is TGTGCCAGTAGTATCCAGGCGTCAGCCAAAAACATTCAGTACTTC. This gives the protein CASSIQASAKNIQYF.

The V gene is TRBV25-1, the J gene TRBJ2-7; D may be TRBD2 (5 bases). Germline values: CDR1 MGHDK, CDR2 SYGVNS. The CDR3 is made up of 12 amino acids. V gave up 4 bases and J gave up 3 bases, with 7 bases separating them. The CDR3 region has the DNA TGTGCCAGCAGTGGTCGGGGCTACGAGCAGTACTTC. Its protein is CASSGRGYEQYF.

The CDR3 sequence: CATRPGLAVQETQYF. DNA for the CDR3: TGTGCCACCCGGCCGGGACTAGCGGTACAAGAGACCCAGTACTTC. The rearrangement uses TRBV28 and TRBJ2-5, with 11 bases aligning to TRBD2. The CDR3 has 15 amino acids. Germline V gene data show CDR1 as MDHEN and CDR2 as SYDVKM. V shed 10 bases and J 2 bases; nucleotides not matched to a gene: 9.